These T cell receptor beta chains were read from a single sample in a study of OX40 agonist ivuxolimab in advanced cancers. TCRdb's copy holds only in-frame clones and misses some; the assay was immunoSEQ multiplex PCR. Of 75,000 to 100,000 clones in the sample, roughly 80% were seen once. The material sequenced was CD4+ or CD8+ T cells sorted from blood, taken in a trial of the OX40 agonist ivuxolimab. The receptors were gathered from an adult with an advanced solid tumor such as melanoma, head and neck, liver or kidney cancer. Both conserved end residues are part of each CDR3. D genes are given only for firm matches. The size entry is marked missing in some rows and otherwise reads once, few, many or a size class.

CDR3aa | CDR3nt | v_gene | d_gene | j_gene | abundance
CATSLAGDSTQYF | TGTGCCACGAGCCTGGCGGGAGACAGTACGCAGTATTTT | TRBV7-2 | TRBD2 | TRBJ2-3 | NA
CASSGGQGNQPQHF | TGTGCCAGCAGTGGAGGACAGGGGAATCAGCCCCAGCATTTT | TRBV27 | TRBD1 | TRBJ1-5 | NA
CASSQSRGTNTGELFF | TGCGCCAGCAGCCAAAGTAGAGGGACGAACACCGGGGAGCTGTTTTTT | TRBV4-1 | NA | TRBJ2-2 | NA
CSSGGGQETQYF | TGCAGCTCGGGAGGGGGCCAAGAGACCCAGTACTTC | TRBV29-1 | TRBD2 | TRBJ2-5 | NA
CASSQDRGDGELFF | TGTGCCAGCAGTCAGGACAGGGGTGACGGGGAGCTGTTTTTT | TRBV2 | TRBD1 | TRBJ2-2 | NA
CASSPGKREEKLFF | TGTGCCAGCAGCCCCGGCAAGAGGGAAGAAAAACTGTTTTTT | TRBV7-9 | NA | TRBJ1-4 | NA
CASRVLHTDTQYF | TGTGCCAGCCGGGTTCTGCACACAGATACGCAGTATTTT | TRBV18 | NA | TRBJ2-3 | NA
CASSLGQFTDTQYF | TGTGCCAGCAGCTTAGGACAGTTCACAGATACGCAGTATTTT | TRBV7-6 | NA | TRBJ2-3 | NA
CASSVQLNTGELFF | TGTGCCAGCAGTGTACAGCTGAACACCGGGGAGCTGTTTTTT | TRBV2 | NA | TRBJ2-2 | NA
CASTRDGSNSPLHF | TGTGCCAGCACCCGGGACGGGAGCAATTCACCCCTCCACTTT | TRBV9 | NA | TRBJ1-6 | few
CASSKWARGPEKLFF | TGTGCCAGCAGCAAATGGGCCAGGGGGCCGGAAAAACTGTTTTTT | TRBV21-1 | NA | TRBJ1-4 | NA
CASSQDPGDGYTF | TGTGCCAGCAGCCAAGATCCCGGGGACGGCTACACCTTC | TRBV14 | NA | TRBJ1-2 | NA
CASSPTVKDTQYF | TGTGCCAGCAGCCCGACGGTGAAAGATACGCAGTATTTT | TRBV9 | NA | TRBJ2-3 | NA
CASSEGAFQTSNQPQHF | TGTGCCAGCAGTGAGGGGGCCTTTCAGACTAGCAATCAGCCCCAGCATTTT | TRBV2 | NA | TRBJ1-5 | NA
CASSLEGSVHEQYF | TGCGCCAGCAGCTTGGAGGGGTCTGTCCACGAGCAGTACTTC | TRBV5-1 | NA | TRBJ2-7 | NA
CASSLGRLADEQFF | TGCGCCAGCAGCTTGGGGCGGCTGGCGGATGAGCAGTTCTTC | TRBV5-1 | NA | TRBJ2-1 | NA
CASSYSSQGTKNIQYF | TGTGCCAGCAGTTACTCATCACAGGGAACCAAAAACATTCAGTACTTC | TRBV6-5 | NA | TRBJ2-4 | once
CAWKSLDTGELFF | TGTGCCTGGAAGTCCTTAGACACCGGGGAGCTGTTTTTT | TRBV30 | NA | TRBJ2-2 | NA
CASSSKGPDYNSPLHF | TGTGCCAGCAGCTCGAAGGGACCCGACTATAATTCACCCCTCCACTTT | TRBV11-2 | NA | TRBJ1-6 | NA
CASSSGRSNTEAFF | TGTGCCAGCAGCTCCGGACGCTCGAACACTGAAGCTTTCTTT | TRBV9 | NA | TRBJ1-1 | NA
CASSYSGVEAFF | TGTGCCAGCAGTTACTCAGGGGTTGAAGCTTTCTTT | TRBV6-5 | NA | TRBJ1-1 | NA
CASSQDEAGLNTEAFF | TGCGCCAGCAGCCAAGATGAAGCAGGGCTGAACACTGAAGCTTTCTTT | TRBV4-1 | NA | TRBJ1-1 | NA
CASSWGAASEQYF | TGTGCCAGCAGCTGGGGGGCGGCCTCAGAGCAGTACTTC | TRBV7-9 | NA | TRBJ2-7 | NA
CASSPIASGGAGTQYF | TGTGCCAGCAGCCCGATAGCGAGCGGGGGGGCGGGTACGCAGTATTTT | TRBV7-2 | TRBD2 | TRBJ2-3 | NA
CASSFRGIFNSPLHF | TGTGCCAGCAGTTTCAGGGGAATCTTTAATTCACCCCTCCACTTT | TRBV27 | NA | TRBJ1-6 | NA
CASSVGEGTGLYNEQFF | TGTGCCAGCAGCGTAGGGGAAGGGACAGGGCTTTACAATGAGCAGTTCTTC | TRBV9 | TRBD1 | TRBJ2-1 | NA
CASSLRQLTEAFF | TGTGCCAGCAGCTTAAGACAGCTCACTGAAGCTTTCTTT | TRBV7-2 | NA | TRBJ1-1 | NA
CASSLYGNSGANVLTF | TGTGCCAGCAGCTTGTATGGTAACTCTGGGGCCAACGTCCTGACTTTC | TRBV5-4 | NA | TRBJ2-6 | NA
CASSQDLKGLYYGYTF | TGCGCCAGCAGCCAAGATCTGAAGGGATTATACTATGGCTACACCTTC | TRBV4-3 | NA | TRBJ1-2 | NA
CSVSGGNEQFF | TGCAGTGTCTCGGGGGGCAATGAGCAGTTCTTC | TRBV20-1 | TRBD2 | TRBJ2-1 | NA
CAWATRPGQPQHF | TGTGCCTGGGCGACACGGCCAGGCCAGCCCCAGCATTTT | TRBV30 | NA | TRBJ1-5 | NA
CAITPTAGSMNTEAFF | TGTGCCATCACACCCACAGCTGGATCCATGAACACTGAAGCTTTCTTT | TRBV10-3 | NA | TRBJ1-1 | once
CASRDRGYSNTEAFF | TGTGCCAGTCGGGACAGGGGCTACAGTAACACTGAAGCTTTCTTT | TRBV19 | TRBD1 | TRBJ1-1 | NA
CASSHIGGQGRFSVNEQFF | TGTGCCAGCAGCCACATAGGAGGACAGGGGCGTTTTAGCGTTAATGAGCAGTTCTTC | TRBV4-2 | TRBD1 | TRBJ2-1 | NA
CASSFLTGGGRSYEQYF | TGTGCCAGCAGCTTCCTAACAGGGGGCGGTCGGTCCTACGAGCAGTACTTC | TRBV7-3 | TRBD1 | TRBJ2-7 | NA
CASSRPTGIAYEQYF | TGTGCCAGCAGTCGCCCCACAGGGATAGCGTACGAGCAGTACTTC | TRBV6-1 | NA | TRBJ2-7 | NA
CASSPPRGLMNTEAFF | TGCGCCAGCAGCCCACCCCGGGGGCTCATGAACACTGAAGCTTTCTTT | TRBV4-3 | NA | TRBJ1-1 | NA